The next 21 T cell receptor beta chains were all read from a single sample in a study of cytomegalovirus exposure and HLA in healthy donors (dated by TCRdb to about 2017). The receptor library was made with the immunoSEQ multiplex PCR assay. For the multiplex PCR, a mixture combining 60 forward primers for TCR Vbeta segments and 13 reverse primers for TCR Jbeta segments was used. Imported from immuneACCESS, the table was reduced by TCRdb to in-frame sequences with V and J called. These copies leave out some clones; in studies compared against another copy, an unresolved V gene accounts for under half, and the cause of the remainder is not known. The sample includes about 120,000 clones, with just over 15% observed a single time. The top ten clonotypes cover 1.5% to 2% of the sample. The sample was PBMCs. Receptors originate from a woman under 30 in good health and CMV-seronegative.

V and J are TRBV19 and TRBJ2-4; 13 bases are a match to TRBD2. This CDR3 has 16 residues. Germline values: CDR1 LNHDA, CDR2 SQIVND (reference sequence). After removal of 4 bases from V and 6 bases from J, the junction contained 6 bases not matched to a gene. Here the CDR3 reads CASSSPGLAGVNIQYF. CDR3 nucleotides: TGTGCCAGTAGTAGCCCCGGACTAGCGGGAGTAAACATTCAGTACTTC. The full variable domain, rest sourced from reference TRBV19 and TRBJ2-4, is DGGITQSPKYLFRKEGQNVTLSCEQNLNHDAMYWYRQDPGQGLRLIYYSQIVNDFQKGDIAEGYSVSREKKESFPLTVTSAQKNPTAFYLCASSSPGLAGVNIQYFGAGTRLSVL.

The chain uses TRBV10-3 and TRBJ1-1; maybe TRBD1 (6 bases). CDR1 is ENHRY, CDR2 SYGVKD, per germline. The CDR3 runs 13 residues. V lost 7 bases, J lost 5 bases, and 14 bases lay in between. CDR3 protein: CAITRGGGTEAFF. For the CDR3, the DNA is TGTGCCATCACCCGCGGGGGCGGGACTGAAGCTTTCTTT.

This clone has more than one count but fewer than ten. The V and J genes are TRBV5-4 and TRBJ2-5, with D uncertain. Trimming shortened V by 4 bases and J by 4 bases, and 14 bases separated the two germline ends. The CDR3 loop spans 14 amino acids. Germline V gives CDR1 SGHNT, CDR2 YYREEE (reference sequence). CDR3: CASSQDERRETQYF. Here the CDR3 DNA reads TGTGCCAGCAGCCAAGACGAGAGGAGAGAGACCCAGTACTTC.

This clone occurred a few times. The chain carries TRBV27 and TRBJ2-7, with TRBD2 matching 7 bases. The J segment lost 4 bases and the V segment lost 5 bases, leaving 8 bases of the junction unmatched. This CDR3 has 14 amino acids. The V gene's germline CDR1 is MNHEY and CDR2 SMNVEV (reference sequence). The CDR3, as DNA: TGTGCCAGCAGTGTCAGCGGGACCGATTACGAGCAGTACTTC. The encoded protein is CASSVSGTDYEQYF.

The sample holds a few counts of this clone. The CDR3 region is CASSFAARQETQYF. CDR3 nucleotides: TGCGCCAGCAGCTTCGCGGCCCGGCAAGAGACCCAGTACTTC. This chain joins TRBV5-1 and TRBJ2-5; no firm D call. The ends were cut back, 2 bases at V and 2 bases at J, with 10 bases in the middle. The CDR3 extends over 14 amino acids. Germline loops: CDR1 SGHRS, CDR2 YFSETQ.

This clone was observed a few times. This rearrangement joins TRBV6-5 to TRBJ2-7; TRBD1 is a possible D gene (5 bases). From germline, CDR1 is MNHEY and CDR2 SVGAGI. Trimming removed 0 bases from V and 7 bases from J, with 13 bases in between. The CDR3 runs 14 residues. CDR3: CASSYSWGLGEQYF. The CDR3 DNA sequence: TGTGCCAGCAGTTACTCCTGGGGCTTGGGGGAGCAGTACTTC.

Of note for this clone: This same CDR3 is encoded by further DNA sequences in the sample. The CDR3 spells CASSLSTGTDTQYF. The CDR3, as DNA: TGTGCCAGCAGCTTATCGACAGGTACAGATACGCAGTATTTT. This chain links TRBV7-9 with TRBJ2-3; perhaps TRBD1 as D (6 bases). The length of the CDR3 is 14 residues. In germline, CDR1 is SEHNR, CDR2 FQNEAQ (reference sequence). The V end was cut by 2 bases, the J end by 3 bases, with 9 bases between.

This clone was seen more than once but under ten times. The V gene is TRBV19, the J gene TRBJ1-6, with TRBD1 matching 7 bases. V gave up 7 bases and J gave up 8 bases; unmatched junction bases: 5. Germline V gives CDR1 LNHDA, CDR2 SQIVND (reference sequence). The CDR3 contains 13 residues. Written as DNA, the CDR3 is TGTGCCAGTAACGACAGGGCGGATTCACCCCTCCACTTT. It specifies CASNDRADSPLHF.

The sample holds a few counts of this clone. The chain uses TRBV5-4 and TRBJ2-1; TRBD2 matches at 10 bases. Germline assignment: CDR1 SGHNT and CDR2 YYREEE (reference sequence). The trim removed 5 bases at V and 4 bases at J, leaving 9 bases unmatched. This CDR3 has 16 amino acids. CDR3 in amino acids: CASSPTPGLAYNEQFF. The CDR3 bases are TGTGCCAGCAGTCCTACTCCGGGACTAGCGTACAATGAGCAGTTCTTC.

The chain carries TRBV28 and TRBJ1-1; weak D call: TRBD1 (5 bases). The V gene's germline CDR1 is MDHEN and CDR2 SYDVKM. The CDR3 is 18 amino acids. Trimming left V 6 bases short and J 1 base short, with 24 bases between. CDR3 bases: TGTGCCAGCAGAAACCAAGGGACTTTCGGTCCCGGGAACACTGAAGCTTTCTTT. Its protein product is CASRNQGTFGPGNTEAFF.

This clone has only a few counts. The V and J genes are TRBV18 and TRBJ2-3; D perhaps matches TRBD2 (5 bases). Deletions cut 6 bases from V and 4 bases from J, with 26 bases between. Germline V gene sequence: CDR1 KGHSH, CDR2 LQKENI. This CDR3 is 18 amino acids long. The DNA of the CDR3 is TGTGCCAGCTCCAGGTTCTCCGCGCCTCTAGCCGGGTCAGATACGCAGTATTTT. It specifies CASSRFSAPLAGSDTQYF.

This clone was found a few times. V is TRBV2 and J is TRBJ1-2, with 7 bases lining up with TRBD1. J was trimmed by 4 bases and V by 2 bases; bases with no gene match: 10. This CDR3 is 16 amino acids long. The germline V gene encodes CDR1 SNHLY and CDR2 FYNNEI. The DNA of the CDR3 is TGTGCCAGCAGTGAACAAAGACAGGGAGACTCCTATGGCTACACCTTC. Translated, it gives CASSEQRQGDSYGYTF.

This clone has just a few counts. The chain is built from TRBV5-1 and TRBJ2-1, with D perhaps matching TRBD2 (7 bases). Germline values: CDR1 SGHRS, CDR2 YFSETQ. V was clipped by 4 bases and J by 5 bases, with 13 bases between them. CDR3 length: 14 amino acids. DNA of the CDR3: TGCGCCAGCAGCACAAGCGGGACACACAATGAGCAGTTCTTC. Encoded protein: CASSTSGTHNEQFF. Filled out from reference TRBV5-1 and TRBJ2-1, the complete variable domain reads KAGVTQTPRYLIKTRGQQVTLSCSPISGHRSVSWYQQTPGQGLQFLFEYFSETQRNKGNFPGRFSGRQFSNSRSEMNVSTLELGDSALYLCASSTSGTHNEQFFGPGTRLTVL.

The V gene is TRBV10-1, the J gene TRBJ2-2, with D perhaps TRBD2 (6 bases). The CDR3 is 17 residues long. The V gene lost 5 bases and the J gene lost 0 bases, with 16 bases spanning the gap. Germline V gene sequence: CDR1 WNHNN, CDR2 SYGVQD (reference sequence). The CDR3 protein is CASSRSLAGTNTGELFF. DNA for the CDR3: TGCGCCAGCAGTAGGTCCCTCGCGGGGACGAACACCGGGGAGCTGTTTTTT.

The chain has TRBV10-1 and TRBJ2-7; D is ambiguous. The V and J ends lost 1 base and 2 bases respectively, with 9 bases between them. The CDR3 runs to 14 residues. Germline CDR1 and CDR2: WNHNN and SYGVQD (reference sequence). CDR3 loop: CASSELGSTYEQYF. The CDR3 nucleotides read TGCGCCAGCAGTGAGTTGGGCAGTACCTACGAGCAGTACTTC.

The V gene is TRBV6-1, the J gene TRBJ1-1; D possibly corresponds to TRBD1 (5 bases). There are 13 residues in the CDR3. CDR1 and CDR2 from the germline V gene are MNHNS and SASEGT. V was pared by 6 bases and J by 7 bases, with 15 bases between. The CDR3 loop reads CASRRPPRGEAFF. The CDR3 region has the DNA TGTGCCAGCAGGAGGCCTCCAAGGGGTGAAGCTTTCTTT.

This clone was observed a few times. The chain carries TRBV10-2 and TRBJ1-5; 9 bases align to TRBD1. V was clipped by 2 bases and J by 4 bases; unmatched bases: 3. The CDR3 is 15 residues long. CDR1 WSHSY and CDR2 SAAADI come from the germline V gene. CDR3: CASSERGTGNQPQHF. The CDR3 DNA sequence: TGCGCCAGCAGTGAGAGAGGGACAGGGAATCAGCCCCAGCATTTT.

The rearrangement links TRBV6-5 to TRBJ1-5, with 7 bases that match TRBD1. The trim removed 8 bases at V and 4 bases at J, leaving 5 bases unmatched. The CDR3 sequence is 13 residues long. The germline V gene has CDR1 MNHEY and CDR2 SVGAGI. For the CDR3, the DNA is TGTGCCAGCCGGGGACAGCCGAATCAGCCCCAGCATTTT. Its translation: CASRGQPNQPQHF.

The chain links TRBV13 to TRBJ1-3, with a weak D call TRBD1 (6 bases). The CDR3 sequence is 13 residues long. The ends were cut back, 5 bases at V and 7 bases at J, with 12 bases in the middle. CDR1 is PRHDT, CDR2 FYEKMQ, per germline (reference sequence). CDR3 loop: CASSPRQANTIYF. The CDR3 DNA follows: TGTGCCAGCAGCCCTCGACAGGCCAACACCATATATTTT. Drawing the rest from reference TRBV13 and TRBJ1-3, the complete variable domain is AAGVIQSPRHLIKEKRETATLKCYPIPRHDTVYWYQQGPGQDPQFLISFYEKMQSDKGSIPDRFSAQQFSDYHSELNMSSLELGDSALYFCASSPRQANTIYFGEGSWLTVV.

The V call is TRBV7-8, the J call TRBJ2-7; possible D gene TRBD2, 6 bases. The CDR3 loop spans 14 amino acids. From germline, CDR1 is SGHVS and CDR2 FQNEAQ. The V and J ends lost 0 bases and 7 bases respectively, with 13 bases between them. In DNA, the CDR3 is TGTGCCAGCAGCTTAGCGGGACTCCTAGGGGAGCAGTACTTC. Protein sequence: CASSLAGLLGEQYF.

The chain links TRBV27 to TRBJ2-2; 8 nucleotides match TRBD2. The CDR3 is 13 amino acids. The V segment lost 6 bases and the J segment 7 bases; nucleotides outside the gene matches: 4. The germline CDR1 and CDR2 sequences are MNHEY and SMNVEV (reference sequence). In nucleotides, the CDR3 is TGTGCCAGCAGACTAGCGGTTGGCGGGGAGCTGTTTTTT. Amino acids: CASRLAVGGELFF.